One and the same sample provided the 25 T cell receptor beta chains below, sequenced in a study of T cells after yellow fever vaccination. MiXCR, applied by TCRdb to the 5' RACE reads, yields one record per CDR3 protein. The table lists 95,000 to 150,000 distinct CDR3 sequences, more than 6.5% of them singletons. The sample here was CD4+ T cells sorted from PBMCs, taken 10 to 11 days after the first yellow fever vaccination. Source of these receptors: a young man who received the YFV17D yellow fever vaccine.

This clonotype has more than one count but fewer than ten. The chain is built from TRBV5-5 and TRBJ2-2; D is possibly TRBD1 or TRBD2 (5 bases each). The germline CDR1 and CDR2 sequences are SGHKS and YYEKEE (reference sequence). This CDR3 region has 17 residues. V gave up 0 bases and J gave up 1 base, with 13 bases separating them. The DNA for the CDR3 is TGTGCCAGCAGCTTGGCAGGAGTGGGACGGAACACCGGGGAGCTGTTTTTT. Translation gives CASSLAGVGRNTGELFF.

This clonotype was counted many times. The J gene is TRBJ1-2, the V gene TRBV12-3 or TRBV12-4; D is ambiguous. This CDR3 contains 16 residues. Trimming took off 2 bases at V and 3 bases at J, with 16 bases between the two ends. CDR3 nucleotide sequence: TGTGCCAGCAGTTTAATGCGCTGGGGTGGCGACTATGGCTACACCTTC. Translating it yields CASSLMRWGGDYGYTF.

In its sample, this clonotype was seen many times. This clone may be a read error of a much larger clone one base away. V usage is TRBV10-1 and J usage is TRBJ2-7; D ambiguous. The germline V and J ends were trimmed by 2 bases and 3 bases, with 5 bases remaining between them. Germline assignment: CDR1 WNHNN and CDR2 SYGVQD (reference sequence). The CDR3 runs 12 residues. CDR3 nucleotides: TGCGCCAGCAGTGAGCCGGGCTACGAGCAGTACTTC. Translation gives CASSEPGYEQYF.

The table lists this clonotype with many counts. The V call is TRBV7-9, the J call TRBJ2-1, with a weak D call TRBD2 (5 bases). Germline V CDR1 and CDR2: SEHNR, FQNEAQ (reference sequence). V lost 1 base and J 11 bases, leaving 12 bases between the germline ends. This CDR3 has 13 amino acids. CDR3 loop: CASSLELESQQFF. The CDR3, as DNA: TGTGCCAGCAGCTTAGAACTAGAATCCCAGCAGTTCTTC.

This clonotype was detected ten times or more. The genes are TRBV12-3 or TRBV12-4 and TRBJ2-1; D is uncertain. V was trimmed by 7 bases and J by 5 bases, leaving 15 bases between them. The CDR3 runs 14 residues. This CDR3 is CASTPFGGHNEQFF. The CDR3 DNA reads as TGTGCCAGCACTCCCTTTGGCGGCCACAATGAGCAGTTCTTC.

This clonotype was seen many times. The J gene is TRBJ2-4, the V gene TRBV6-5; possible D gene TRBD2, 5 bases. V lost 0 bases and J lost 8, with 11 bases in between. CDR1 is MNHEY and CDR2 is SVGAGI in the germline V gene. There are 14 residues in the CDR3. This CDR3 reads CASSYSASMHIQYF. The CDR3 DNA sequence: TGTGCCAGCAGTTACTCGGCTAGCATGCACATTCAGTACTTC.

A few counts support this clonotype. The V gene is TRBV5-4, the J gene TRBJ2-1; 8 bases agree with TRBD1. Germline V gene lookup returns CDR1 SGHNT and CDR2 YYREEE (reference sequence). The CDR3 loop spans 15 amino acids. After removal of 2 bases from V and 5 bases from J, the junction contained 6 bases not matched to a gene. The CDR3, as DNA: TGTGCCAGCAGCTTTTGGGACAGGAGGAACAATGAGCAGTTCTTC. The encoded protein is CASSFWDRRNNEQFF.

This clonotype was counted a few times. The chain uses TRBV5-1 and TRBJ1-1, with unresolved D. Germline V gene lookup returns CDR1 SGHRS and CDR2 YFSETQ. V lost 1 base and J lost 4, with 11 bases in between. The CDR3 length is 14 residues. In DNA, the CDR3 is TGCGCCAGCAGCTTGCTCTTAGACTCCACTGAAGCTTTCTTT. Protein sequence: CASSLLLDSTEAFF.

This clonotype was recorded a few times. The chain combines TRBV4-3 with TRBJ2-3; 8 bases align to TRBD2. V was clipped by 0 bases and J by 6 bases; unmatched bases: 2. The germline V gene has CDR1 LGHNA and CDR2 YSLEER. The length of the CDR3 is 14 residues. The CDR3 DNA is TGCGCCAGCAGCCAAGATCGGGGGGGTGATACGCAGTATTTT. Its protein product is CASSQDRGGDTQYF.

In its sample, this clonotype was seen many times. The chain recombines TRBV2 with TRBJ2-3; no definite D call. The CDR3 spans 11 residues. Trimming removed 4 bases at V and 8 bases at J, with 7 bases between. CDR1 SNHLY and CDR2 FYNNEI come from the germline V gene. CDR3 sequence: CASSGKFTQYF. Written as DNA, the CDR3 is TGTGCCAGCAGTGGTAAATTTACGCAGTATTTT.

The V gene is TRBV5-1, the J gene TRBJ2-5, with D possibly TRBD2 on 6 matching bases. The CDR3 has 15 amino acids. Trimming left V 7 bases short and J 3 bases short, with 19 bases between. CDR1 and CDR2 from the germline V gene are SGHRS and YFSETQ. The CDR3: CASYPSPPGEETQYF. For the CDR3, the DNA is TGCGCCAGCTATCCTTCCCCTCCGGGGGAAGAGACCCAGTACTTC.

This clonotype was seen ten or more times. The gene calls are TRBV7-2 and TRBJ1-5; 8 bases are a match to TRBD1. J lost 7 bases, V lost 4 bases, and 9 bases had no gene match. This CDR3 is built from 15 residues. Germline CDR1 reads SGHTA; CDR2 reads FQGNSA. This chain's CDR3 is CASSYSAGGWQPQHF. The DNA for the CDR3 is TGTGCCAGCAGCTACTCGGCAGGGGGCTGGCAGCCCCAGCATTTT.

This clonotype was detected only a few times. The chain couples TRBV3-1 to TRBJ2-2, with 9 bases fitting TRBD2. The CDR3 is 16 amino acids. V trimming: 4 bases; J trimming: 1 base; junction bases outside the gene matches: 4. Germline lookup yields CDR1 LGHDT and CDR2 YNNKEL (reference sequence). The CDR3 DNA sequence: TGTGCCAGCAGCCCCCTAGCGGGGAAGAACACCGGGGAGCTGTTTTTT. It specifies CASSPLAGKNTGELFF.

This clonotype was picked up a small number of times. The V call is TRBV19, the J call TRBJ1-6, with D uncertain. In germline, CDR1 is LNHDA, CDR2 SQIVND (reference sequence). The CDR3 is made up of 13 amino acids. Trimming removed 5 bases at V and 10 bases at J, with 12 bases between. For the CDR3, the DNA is TGTGCCAGTAGTCGGGGAGAGGACTCACCCCTCCACTTT. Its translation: CASSRGEDSPLHF.

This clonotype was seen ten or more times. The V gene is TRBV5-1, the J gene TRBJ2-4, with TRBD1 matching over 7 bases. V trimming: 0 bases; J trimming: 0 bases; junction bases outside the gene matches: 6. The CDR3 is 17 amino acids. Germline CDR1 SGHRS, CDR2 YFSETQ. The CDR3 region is CASSLAYRGIAKNIQYF. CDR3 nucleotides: TGCGCCAGCAGCTTGGCCTACAGGGGAATAGCCAAAAACATTCAGTACTTC. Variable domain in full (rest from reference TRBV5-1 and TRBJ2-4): KAGVTQTPRYLIKTRGQQVTLSCSPISGHRSVSWYQQTPGQGLQFLFEYFSETQRNKGNFPGRFSGRQFSNSRSEMNVSTLELGDSALYLCASSLAYRGIAKNIQYFGAGTRLSVL.

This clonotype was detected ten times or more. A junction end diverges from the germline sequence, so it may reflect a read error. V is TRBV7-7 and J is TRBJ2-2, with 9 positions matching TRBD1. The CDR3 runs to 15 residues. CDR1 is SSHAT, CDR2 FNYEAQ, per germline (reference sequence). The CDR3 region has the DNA TGTGCTAGCAGCTTAGCGGACAGGGGCGCCGGGGAGCTGTTTTTT. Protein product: CASSLADRGAGELFF.

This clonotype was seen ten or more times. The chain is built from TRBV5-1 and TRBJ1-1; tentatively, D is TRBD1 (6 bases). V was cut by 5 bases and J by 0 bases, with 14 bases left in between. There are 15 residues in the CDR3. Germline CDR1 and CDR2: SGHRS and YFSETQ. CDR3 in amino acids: CASREGVSMNTEAFF. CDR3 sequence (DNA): TGCGCCAGCAGGGAGGGGGTTAGCATGAACACTGAAGCTTTCTTT.

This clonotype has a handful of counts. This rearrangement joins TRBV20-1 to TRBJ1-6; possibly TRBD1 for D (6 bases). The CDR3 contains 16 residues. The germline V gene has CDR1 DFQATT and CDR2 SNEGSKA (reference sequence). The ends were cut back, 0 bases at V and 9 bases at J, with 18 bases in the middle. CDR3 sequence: CSARDDLGAWTSPLHF. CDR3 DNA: TGCAGTGCTAGAGACGATTTGGGGGCCTGGACTTCACCCCTCCACTTT.

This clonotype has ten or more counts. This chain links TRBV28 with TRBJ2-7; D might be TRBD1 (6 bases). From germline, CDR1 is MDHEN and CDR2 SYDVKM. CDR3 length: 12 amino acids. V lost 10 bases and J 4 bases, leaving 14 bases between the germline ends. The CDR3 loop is CATRDTHYEQYV. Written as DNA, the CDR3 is TGTGCCACCCGGGACACCCATTACGAGCAGTACGTC.

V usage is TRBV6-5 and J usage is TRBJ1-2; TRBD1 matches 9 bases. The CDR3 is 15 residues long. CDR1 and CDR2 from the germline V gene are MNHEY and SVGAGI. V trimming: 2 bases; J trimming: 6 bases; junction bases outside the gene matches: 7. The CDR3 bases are TGTGCCAGCAGTTACCGGGACAGGGTATCTAATGGCTACACCTTC. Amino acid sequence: CASSYRDRVSNGYTF.

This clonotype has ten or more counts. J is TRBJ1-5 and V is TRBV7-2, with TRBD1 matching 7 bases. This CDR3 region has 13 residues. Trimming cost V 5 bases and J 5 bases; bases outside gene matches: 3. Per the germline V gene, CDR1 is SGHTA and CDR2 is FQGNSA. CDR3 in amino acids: CASSIRGDQPQHF. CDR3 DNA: TGTGCCAGCAGCATCAGGGGGGATCAGCCCCAGCATTTT.

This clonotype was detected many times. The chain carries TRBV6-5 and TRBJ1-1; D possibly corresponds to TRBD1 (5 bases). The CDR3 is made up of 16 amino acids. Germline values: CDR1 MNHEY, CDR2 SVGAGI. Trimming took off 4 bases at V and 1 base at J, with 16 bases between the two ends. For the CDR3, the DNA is TGTGCCAGCAGTTTTACTGGGGGTAGTGCGAACACTGAAGCTTTCTTT. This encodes CASSFTGGSANTEAFF.

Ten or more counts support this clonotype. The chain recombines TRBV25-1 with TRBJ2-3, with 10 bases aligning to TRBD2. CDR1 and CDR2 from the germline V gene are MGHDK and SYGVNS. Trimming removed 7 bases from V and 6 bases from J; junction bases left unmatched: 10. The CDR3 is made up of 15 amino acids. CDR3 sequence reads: CASNNKSGGADTQYF. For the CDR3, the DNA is TGTGCCAGCAACAATAAAAGCGGGGGGGCGGATACGCAGTATTTT.

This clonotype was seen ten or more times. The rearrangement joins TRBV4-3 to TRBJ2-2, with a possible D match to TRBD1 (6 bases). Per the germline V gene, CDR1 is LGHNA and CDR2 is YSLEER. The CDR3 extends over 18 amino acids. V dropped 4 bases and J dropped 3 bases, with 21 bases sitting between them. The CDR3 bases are TGCGCCAGCAGCCTATCCGCCCCATGGACAGCCCACACCGGGGAGCTGTTTTTT. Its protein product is CASSLSAPWTAHTGELFF.

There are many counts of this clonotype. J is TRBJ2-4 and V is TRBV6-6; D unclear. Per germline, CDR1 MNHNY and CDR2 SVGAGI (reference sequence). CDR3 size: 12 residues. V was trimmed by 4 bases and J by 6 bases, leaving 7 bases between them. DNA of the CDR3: TGTGCCAGCAGTTTGGCTAGAAACATTCAGTACTTC. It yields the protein CASSLARNIQYF.